These 17 T cell receptor beta chains share one sample of origin, sequenced in a study of shared clonotypes between healthy human individuals. As defined, naive CD8 cells were CD45RO-negative and positively selected for CCR7, with terminally differentiated effector memory CD45RA+ cells excluded. TCRdb's table, derived via immunoSEQ multiplex PCR, lists solely in-frame clones and lacks some. The data contain millions of clones, 85% to 95% of them seen just once; the ten biggest clones take up about 1.1%. Sequenced material: naive CD8+ T cells sorted from blood. The receptors originated from a man aged 18 to 35 in good health.

The chain carries TRBV5-6 and TRBJ2-7; D may be TRBD1 (6 bases). CDR3 length equals 15 residues. Trimming cost V 0 bases and J 2 bases, with 12 bases left between them. Germline V lookup: CDR1 SGHDT, CDR2 YYEEEE. The DNA of the CDR3 is TGTGCCAGCAGCTTGGCCCAGGGGCGCGCCTACGAGCAGTACTTC. Its translation: CASSLAQGRAYEQYF.

The chain couples TRBV5-4 to TRBJ2-7; 10 bases are shared with TRBD1. Germline CDR1 SGHNT, CDR2 YYREEE (reference sequence). Losses at the gene ends were 4 bases for V and 5 bases for J; bases not matched to a gene: 9. The CDR3 has 15 amino acids. For the CDR3, the DNA is TGTGCCAGCAGCCACGCTATCGGACAGGGGGACGAGCAGTACTTC. Translated: CASSHAIGQGDEQYF.

This clone was seen a single time. This chain uses TRBV5-6 with TRBJ2-3, with 7 bases matching TRBD2. Germline V lookup: CDR1 SGHDT, CDR2 YYEEEE. V lost 2 bases to trimming and J lost 3 bases; unmatched junction nucleotides: 3. This CDR3 has 14 residues. In DNA form, the CDR3 reads TGTGCCAGCAGCTTTGAAGCGGGGACAGATACGCAGTATTTT. Translating it yields CASSFEAGTDTQYF.

To note about this clone: This CDR3 is also generated by other DNA sequences in the sample. The chain employs TRBV5-4 and TRBJ2-7, with TRBD1 as a possible D gene (6 bases). Germline CDR1 is SGHNT and CDR2 is YYREEE (reference sequence). CDR3 size: 14 residues. Trimming removed 0 bases from V and 2 bases from J, with 9 bases in between. CDR3 coding DNA: TGTGCCAGCAGCTTGGGGACAGCTACCTACGAGCAGTACTTC. It translates to CASSLGTATYEQYF.

The V call is TRBV7-9, the J call TRBJ2-1; D perhaps matches TRBD2 (5 bases). Trimming left V 7 bases short and J 3 bases short, with 16 bases between. The germline CDR1 and CDR2 sequences are SEHNR and FQNEAQ (reference sequence). This CDR3 has 15 amino acids. CDR3 in amino acids: CASNSDKEVYNEQFF. CDR3 sequence (DNA): TGTGCCAGCAACTCTGACAAGGAGGTCTACAATGAGCAGTTCTTC.

V gene TRBV6-1 combines with J gene TRBJ2-4, with D tentatively TRBD2 (6 bases). Germline CDR1 and CDR2: MNHNS and SASEGT. V was trimmed by 2 bases and J by 6 bases, leaving 17 bases between them. The CDR3 runs 16 residues. CDR3 sequence: CASSEWSGEAGNIQYF. Here the CDR3 DNA reads TGTGCCAGCAGTGAATGGAGTGGGGAAGCGGGAAACATTCAGTACTTC.

The chain combines TRBV2 with TRBJ2-7; no definite D call. The CDR3 covers 12 residues. V lost 7 bases and J lost 2, with 9 bases in between. CDR1 is SNHLY, CDR2 FYNNEI, per germline. Here the CDR3 reads CASKGGAYEQYF. Written as DNA, the CDR3 is TGTGCCAGCAAGGGTGGGGCCTACGAGCAGTACTTC. The full variable domain, completed using reference TRBV2 and TRBJ2-7, is EPEVTQTPSHQVTQMGQEVILRCVPISNHLYFYWYRQILGQKVEFLVSFYNNEISEKSEIFDDQFSVERPDGSNFTLKIRSTKLEDSAMYFCASKGGAYEQYFGPGTRLTVT.

The rearrangement uses TRBV11-2 and TRBJ2-1; TRBD2 is a possible D gene (6 bases). Germline loops: CDR1 SGHAT, CDR2 FQNNGV. The CDR3 runs 13 residues. Trimming left V 2 bases short and J 8 bases short, with 10 bases between. This CDR3 reads CASSLRLVHEQFF. The CDR3 nucleotides read TGTGCCAGCAGCTTAAGACTAGTTCATGAGCAGTTCTTC.

Note on this clone: This sample includes further DNA sequences coding for the same CDR3. The chain employs TRBV6-5 and TRBJ1-5, with D perhaps matching TRBD1 (5 bases). V was pared by 2 bases and J by 2 bases, with 10 bases between. Germline CDR1 is MNHEY and CDR2 is SVGAGI. This CDR3 has 15 amino acids. DNA of the CDR3: TGTGCCAGCAGTTACCGAGTACAGGGCAATCAGCCCCAGCATTTT. As protein: CASSYRVQGNQPQHF.

This chain joins TRBV6-1 and TRBJ2-7; D remains unclear. The CDR3 runs to 15 residues. The germline CDR1 and CDR2 sequences are MNHNS and SASEGT. V shed 1 base and J shed 3 bases, with 13 bases lying between them. The CDR3 loop reads CASSEGAGPDYEQYF. In DNA, the CDR3 is TGTGCCAGCAGTGAAGGAGCAGGTCCCGACTACGAGCAGTACTTC.

For this clone: The junction departs from the called germline gene at one end, perhaps through a read error. The chain couples TRBV2 to TRBJ1-1; 7 bases line up with TRBD1. Germline V lookup: CDR1 SNHLY, CDR2 FYNNEI. CDR3 length equals 15 residues. The CDR3 bases are TGTGCCAGCAGAGAAGCAAGACAGGGGAACACTGAAGCTTTCTTT. Its translation: CASREARQGNTEAFF.

The chain couples TRBV6-1 to TRBJ2-3; TRBD1 aligns across 10 bases. This CDR3 is built from 14 residues. CDR1 is MNHNS and CDR2 is SASEGT in the germline V gene. J lost 5 bases, V lost 9 bases, and 8 bases had no gene match. The CDR3 sequence: CARGTGENLDTQYF. For the CDR3, the DNA is TGTGCCAGAGGGACAGGGGAAAATTTAGATACGCAGTATTTT.

V gene TRBV4-1 combines with J gene TRBJ2-7; a weak D match, TRBD2 (5 bases). V was trimmed by 1 base and J by 2 bases, leaving 12 bases between them. CDR1 is MGHRA, CDR2 YSYEKL, per germline. This CDR3 has 15 amino acids. The CDR3 reads CASSQVLGVAYEQYF. For the CDR3, the DNA is TGCGCCAGCAGCCAAGTCCTCGGGGTGGCCTACGAGCAGTACTTC.

The chain couples TRBV5-4 to TRBJ1-1; maybe TRBD1 (5 bases). The CDR3 runs to 12 residues. Trimming cost V 4 bases and J 7 bases, with 11 bases left between them. CDR1 is SGHNT, CDR2 YYREEE, per germline (reference sequence). CDR3 amino acids: CASSMAGGEAFF. The CDR3 DNA is TGTGCCAGCAGCATGGCCGGGGGTGAAGCTTTCTTT.

This clone came up once. The chain recombines TRBV7-8 with TRBJ1-1; D might be TRBD1 (5 bases). Germline V gives CDR1 SGHVS, CDR2 FQNEAQ. The CDR3 length is 15 residues. V lost 5 bases, J lost 5 bases, and 18 bases lay in between. Here the CDR3 reads CASSPPGGLRTEAFF. CDR3 DNA: TGTGCCAGCAGCCCACCCGGGGGGTTACGGACTGAAGCTTTCTTT.

CDR3 sequence: CASSPGPWSDGNIQYF. The DNA for the CDR3 is TGCGCCAGCAGCCCCGGGCCCTGGTCAGACGGAAACATTCAGTACTTC. The chain couples TRBV5-1 to TRBJ2-4; the D is unclear. Trimming removed 4 bases at V and 6 bases at J, with 20 bases between. The germline V gene has CDR1 SGHRS and CDR2 YFSETQ. The CDR3 spans 16 residues.

The chain uses TRBV6-5 and TRBJ2-7, with TRBD2 as a possible D gene (6 bases). The V end was cut by 0 bases, the J end by 0 bases, with 12 bases between. Germline V gene lookup returns CDR1 MNHEY and CDR2 SVGAGI. The CDR3 length is 16 residues. CDR3 region: CASSYSEGEASYEQYF. DNA of the CDR3: TGTGCCAGCAGTTACTCGGAGGGCGAAGCCTCCTACGAGCAGTACTTC.